The following is a TCR beta chain sequence with its context. The antigen remains unidentified. This entry belongs to a study of PD-1 blockade in classical Hodgkin lymphoma. This table comes from immunoSEQ multiplex PCR, and its TCRdb copy is limited to in-frame clones, with some not included. The sample includes 90,000 to 95,000 clones, approximately 92% of them seen just once. Brentuximab vedotin exposure varied, and every patient relapsed after autologous stem cell transplantation. The CDR3 is 15 amino acids. Germline CDR1 is MNHEY and CDR2 is SMNVEV (reference sequence). With 7 bases clipped from V and 0 bases from J, the junction kept 3 bases outside the gene matches. The study, taken as a whole, reports: Relative to healthy donors, newly diagnosed patients reportedly had lower baseline TCR diversity, which was reported as lower still in relapsed/refractory patients. Similar baseline diversity was found in complete responders and newly diagnosed patients. Among the patients, those starting nivolumab under 1 year after ASCT were excluded. A significant rise in TCR diversity by C4D1 was seen for CD4+ but not CD8+ cells.

The source was peripheral blood mononuclear cells (PBMCs), collected before the second cycle of nivolumab. This TCR came from a human donor with classical Hodgkin lymphoma. This chain joins TRBV27 and TRBJ1-6; TRBD1 aligns across 7 bases. The CDR3 DNA is TGTGCCAGCAAGGACAGGAACTCCTATAATTCACCCCTCCACTTT. This codes for CASKDRNSYNSPLHF.